This record concerns one T cell receptor beta chain sequence. Its antigen is as yet unknown. CDR1 and CDR2 from the germline V gene are ENHRY and SYGVKD. The CDR3 has 13 residues. V dropped 7 bases and J dropped 6; count of bases not matched to a gene: 9. This sample is drawn from a study of shared clonotypes between healthy human individuals. Produced via immunoSEQ multiplex PCR; TCRdb's table is partial and in-frame only. The top ten hold less than 15% of the sample, which has 450,000 to 500,000 clones, around 80% seen once. General observations from the study: What limited the represented genetic and exposure-history diversity was the small number of donors.

The chain links TRBV10-3 to TRBJ2-7; 7 bases line up with TRBD1. This TCR was sampled from a middle-aged woman in good health. Some clones in this sample may be carry-over from other donors' samples. The sequencing sample was made of PBMCs. CDR3 residues: CAITSGQAGEQYF. The CDR3 coding sequence is TGTGCCATCACCTCAGGACAGGCCGGCGAGCAGTACTTC.